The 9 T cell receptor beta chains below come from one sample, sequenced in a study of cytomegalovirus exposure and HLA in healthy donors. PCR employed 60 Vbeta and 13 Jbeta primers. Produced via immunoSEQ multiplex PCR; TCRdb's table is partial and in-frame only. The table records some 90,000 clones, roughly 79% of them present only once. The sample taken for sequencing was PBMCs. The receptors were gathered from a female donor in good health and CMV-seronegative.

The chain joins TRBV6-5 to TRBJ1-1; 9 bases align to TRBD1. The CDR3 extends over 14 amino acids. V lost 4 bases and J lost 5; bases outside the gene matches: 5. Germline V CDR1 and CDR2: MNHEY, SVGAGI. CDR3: CASSLGTGRTEAFF. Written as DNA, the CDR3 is TGTGCCAGCAGTTTGGGGACAGGGAGGACTGAAGCTTTCTTT.

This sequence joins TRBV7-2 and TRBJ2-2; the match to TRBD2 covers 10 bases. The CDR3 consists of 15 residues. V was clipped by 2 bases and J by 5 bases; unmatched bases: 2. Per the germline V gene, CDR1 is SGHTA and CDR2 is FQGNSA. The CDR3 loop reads CASSLLGLATGELFF. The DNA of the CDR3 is TGTGCCAGCAGCTTATTGGGACTAGCGACCGGGGAGCTGTTTTTT.

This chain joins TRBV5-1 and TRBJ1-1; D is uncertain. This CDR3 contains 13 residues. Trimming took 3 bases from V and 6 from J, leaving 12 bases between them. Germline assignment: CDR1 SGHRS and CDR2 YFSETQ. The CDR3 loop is CASSSGNNPEAFF. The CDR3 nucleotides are TGCGCCAGCAGCTCCGGGAATAACCCTGAAGCTTTCTTT.

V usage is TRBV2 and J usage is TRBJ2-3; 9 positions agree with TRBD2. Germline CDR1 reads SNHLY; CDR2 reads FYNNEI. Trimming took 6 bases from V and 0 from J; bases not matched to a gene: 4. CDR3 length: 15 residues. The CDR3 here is CASRPSGISTDTQYF. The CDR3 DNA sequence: TGTGCCAGCAGACCTAGCGGGATAAGCACAGATACGCAGTATTTT.

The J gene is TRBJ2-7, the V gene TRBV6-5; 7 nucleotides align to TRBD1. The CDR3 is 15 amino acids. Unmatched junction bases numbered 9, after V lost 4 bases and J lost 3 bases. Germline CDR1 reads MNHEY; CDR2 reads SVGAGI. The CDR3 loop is CASSFGDSLLYEQYF. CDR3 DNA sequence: TGTGCCAGCAGTTTCGGGGACAGCTTACTCTACGAGCAGTACTTC.

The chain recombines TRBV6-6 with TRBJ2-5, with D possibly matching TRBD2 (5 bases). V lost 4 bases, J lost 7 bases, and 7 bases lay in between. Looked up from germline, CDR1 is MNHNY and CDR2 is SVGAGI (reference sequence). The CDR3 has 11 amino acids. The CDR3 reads CASSSTRTQYF. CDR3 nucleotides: TGTGCCAGCAGTTCCACTAGGACCCAGTACTTC.

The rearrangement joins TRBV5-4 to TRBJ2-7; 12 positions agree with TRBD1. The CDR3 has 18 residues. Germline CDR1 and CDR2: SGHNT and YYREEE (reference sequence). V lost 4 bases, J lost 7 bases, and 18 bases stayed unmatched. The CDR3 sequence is CASSAHSRRGQGAGEQYF. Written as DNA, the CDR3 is TGTGCCAGCAGCGCCCACTCTCGGCGGGGACAGGGGGCGGGGGAGCAGTACTTC.

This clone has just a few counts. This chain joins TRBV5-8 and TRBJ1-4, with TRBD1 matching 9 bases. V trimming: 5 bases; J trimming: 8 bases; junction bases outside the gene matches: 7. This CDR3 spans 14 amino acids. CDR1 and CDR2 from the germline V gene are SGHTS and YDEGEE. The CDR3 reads CASRLTGGGEKLFF. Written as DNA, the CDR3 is TGTGCCAGCAGACTGACAGGGGGTGGAGAAAAACTGTTTTTT.

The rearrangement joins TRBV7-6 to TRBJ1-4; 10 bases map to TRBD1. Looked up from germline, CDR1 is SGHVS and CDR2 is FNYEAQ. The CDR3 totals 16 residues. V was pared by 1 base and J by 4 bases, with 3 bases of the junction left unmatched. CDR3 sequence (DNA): TGTGCCAGCAGCTTAGAGGGGACAGGGGTTAATGAAAAACTGTTTTTT. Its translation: CASSLEGTGVNEKLFF.